Following are 14 T cell receptor beta chains from one sample sequenced in a study of CD8 T cells in ankylosing spondylitis. Findings and limits, study-wide: Made up of about eight highly homologous variants, a TCR beta motif appeared characteristic of ankylosing spondylitis blood.

TCRdb re-called the 5' RACE reads through MiXCR, storing one row per CDR3 protein. This sample carries about 840,000 distinct CDR3 sequences, roughly 12% of them seen once, and the ten largest clones take under 0.6%. These receptors have no identified antigens. The sequencing input was blood, either unsorted or a sorted T cell fraction (not recorded which). These TCRs come from a male donor with ankylosing spondylitis.

This clonotype came up a few times. The rearrangement uses TRBV7-2 and TRBJ2-3; TRBD1 aligns across 8 bases. The CDR3 contains 14 residues. The ends lost 5 bases at V and 5 bases at J; junction bases unmatched: 6. In germline, CDR1 is SGHTA, CDR2 FQGNSA. In DNA form, the CDR3 reads TGTGCCAGCAGCCCAACAGGGGGGAGAGATACGCAGTATTTT. Encoded protein: CASSPTGGRDTQYF.

In this sample, this clonotype turned up a few times. This chain joins TRBV4-1 and TRBJ1-1, with D hard to call. The CDR3 has 13 amino acids. V lost 1 base and J lost 4, with 7 bases in between. Germline V gene lookup returns CDR1 MGHRA and CDR2 YSYEKL. Here the CDR3 DNA reads TGCGCCAGCAGCCAAGTGGAGGGCACTGAAGCTTTCTTT. Residues: CASSQVEGTEAFF.

This clonotype came up a few times. The genes are TRBV5-1 and TRBJ1-1; possible D gene TRBD1, 6 bases. Germline lookup yields CDR1 SGHRS and CDR2 YFSETQ. The germline V and J ends were trimmed by 5 bases and 3 bases, with 17 bases remaining between them. This CDR3 is built from 15 residues. Here the CDR3 reads CASRGGGALDTEAFF. The CDR3 DNA reads TGCGCCAGCAGAGGGGGGGGCGCGTTGGACACTGAAGCTTTCTTT.

This clonotype has at least ten counts. The chain uses TRBV20-1 and TRBJ2-1; perhaps TRBD1 as D (6 bases). CDR1 is DFQATT, CDR2 SNEGSKA, per germline (reference sequence). V lost 6 bases, J lost 4 bases, and 10 bases lay in between. The CDR3 consists of 12 residues. As DNA, the CDR3 is TGCAGTGCGAGTACAGGGTACAATGAGCAGTTCTTC. Residues: CSASTGYNEQFF.

This clonotype was detected ten times or more. This chain links TRBV20-1 with TRBJ2-7; TRBD2 agrees at 9 bases. The CDR3 contains 14 residues. Germline trimming cut 3 bases from V and 2 bases from J; bases unmatched to any gene: 5. Germline CDR1 DFQATT, CDR2 SNEGSKA (reference sequence). The CDR3 DNA is TGCAGTGCTAGGCGTAGCGGGAGAACCTACGAGCAGTACTTC. It translates to CSARRSGRTYEQYF.

This clonotype was counted many times. V is TRBV9 and J is TRBJ2-1; D is unclear. V gave up 4 bases and J gave up 4 bases, with 15 bases separating them. The CDR3 runs to 15 residues. Germline CDR1 reads SGDLS; CDR2 reads YYNGEE. In nucleotides, the CDR3 is TGTGCCAGCAGCCCGATCCTTGACGGGTACAATGAGCAGTTCTTC. Amino acid sequence: CASSPILDGYNEQFF.

This clonotype has a handful of counts. V usage is TRBV5-1 and J usage is TRBJ2-7; a possible D gene is TRBD2 (5 bases). The CDR3 spans 15 residues. CDR1 is SGHRS, CDR2 YFSETQ, per germline. V shed 0 bases and J shed 2 bases, with 12 bases lying between them. CDR3 DNA: TGCGCCAGCAGCTTGGATTTAGGAGGTCCCTACGAGCAGTACTTC. Encoded protein: CASSLDLGGPYEQYF.

This clonotype was detected only a few times. The CDR3 here is CAWSRPISAEFF. CDR3 sequence (DNA): TGTGCCTGGAGCCGCCCTATAAGTGCGGAGTTCTTC. V gene TRBV30 combines with J gene TRBJ2-1; no reliable D call. The CDR3 sequence is 12 residues long. CDR1 GTSNPN and CDR2 SVGIG come from the germline V gene (reference sequence). Trimming left V 3 bases short and J 14 bases short, with 17 bases between.

This clonotype has ten or more counts. The chain is built from TRBV6-2 or TRBV6-3 and TRBJ2-1; 11 positions agree with TRBD2. Germline CDR1 MNHEY, CDR2 SVGEGT. Trimming cost V 6 bases and J 6 bases; bases outside gene matches: 7. The CDR3 contains 15 residues. The DNA for the CDR3 is TGTGCCAGCAGGGGGCGACTAGCGGGACTCAATGAGCAGTTCTTC. As protein: CASRGRLAGLNEQFF.

The V gene is TRBV20-1, the J gene TRBJ1-6; TRBD1 agrees at 7 bases. This CDR3 region has 14 residues. Germline-derived CDR1 and CDR2 are DFQATT and SNEGSKA (reference sequence). J gave up 9 bases and V 5 bases, and 10 bases lay outside the gene matches. CDR3 residues: CSASQQGTSSPLHF. The CDR3 nucleotides read TGCAGTGCTTCCCAACAGGGGACTTCTTCACCCCTCCACTTT.

The V and J genes are TRBV20-1 and TRBJ2-7; no clear D gene. The CDR3 spans 12 residues. V dropped 3 bases and J dropped 3 bases, with 9 bases sitting between them. The germline V gene has CDR1 DFQATT and CDR2 SNEGSKA (reference sequence). The CDR3 nucleotides read TGCAGTGCTAGTTCAGGTTACTACGAGCAGTACTTC. It specifies CSASSGYYEQYF.

This clonotype was counted between two and nine times. The gene calls are TRBV27 and TRBJ1-4; D call uncertain. The V gene lost 4 bases and the J gene lost 5 bases, with 8 bases spanning the gap. The CDR3 length is 13 residues. The germline V gene encodes CDR1 MNHEY and CDR2 SMNVEV (reference sequence). The CDR3 DNA follows: TGTGCCAGCAGTTCAAAAGCAAATGAAAAACTGTTTTTT. The encoded protein is CASSSKANEKLFF.

V usage is TRBV2 and J usage is TRBJ1-2, with D perhaps matching TRBD1 (5 bases). There are 14 residues in the CDR3. Between the trimmed V and J ends, which lost 6 bases and 4 bases, there was a span of 15 bases. Germline-derived CDR1 and CDR2 are SNHLY and FYNNEI. The CDR3 here is CASRFRDGTYGYTF. DNA for the CDR3: TGTGCCAGCAGGTTCCGGGACGGGACCTATGGCTACACCTTC.

The V gene is TRBV29-1, the J gene TRBJ1-1; D is perhaps TRBD1 (6 bases). V was trimmed by 4 bases and J by 2 bases, leaving 14 bases between them. CDR3 length equals 14 residues. CDR1 and CDR2 (germline): SQVTM, ANQGSEA. CDR3 region: CSVALRDKNTEAFF. The CDR3 bases are TGCAGCGTTGCCCTCCGGGACAAAAACACTGAAGCTTTCTTT.